This T cell receptor (beta chain) was obtained from a study of shared clonotypes between healthy human individuals. Clones were sequenced by immunoSEQ multiplex PCR, and TCRdb holds only the in-frame ones, with some missing. Of 2 million to 2.5 million clones in the sample, approximately 94% were seen once. The V gene end was trimmed by 5 bases and the J gene end by 3 bases; junction bases not matched to a gene: 5. In germline, CDR1 is SEHNR, CDR2 FQNEAQ (reference sequence). The CDR3 is 15 amino acids. Naive CD8 cells, CD45RO-negative and positively selected for CCR7, excluded terminally differentiated effector memory CD45RA+ cells.

The sequence was collected from a man between 18 and 35 years old in good health. Some clones in this sample may be carry-over from other donors' samples. V gene TRBV7-9 combines with J gene TRBJ2-4; TRBD1 matches 9 bases. Source material: naive CD8+ T cells from PBMCs. CDR3 protein: CASSPGQGLKNIQYF. DNA of the CDR3: TGTGCCAGCAGCCCCGGACAGGGGCTCAAAAACATTCAGTACTTC.